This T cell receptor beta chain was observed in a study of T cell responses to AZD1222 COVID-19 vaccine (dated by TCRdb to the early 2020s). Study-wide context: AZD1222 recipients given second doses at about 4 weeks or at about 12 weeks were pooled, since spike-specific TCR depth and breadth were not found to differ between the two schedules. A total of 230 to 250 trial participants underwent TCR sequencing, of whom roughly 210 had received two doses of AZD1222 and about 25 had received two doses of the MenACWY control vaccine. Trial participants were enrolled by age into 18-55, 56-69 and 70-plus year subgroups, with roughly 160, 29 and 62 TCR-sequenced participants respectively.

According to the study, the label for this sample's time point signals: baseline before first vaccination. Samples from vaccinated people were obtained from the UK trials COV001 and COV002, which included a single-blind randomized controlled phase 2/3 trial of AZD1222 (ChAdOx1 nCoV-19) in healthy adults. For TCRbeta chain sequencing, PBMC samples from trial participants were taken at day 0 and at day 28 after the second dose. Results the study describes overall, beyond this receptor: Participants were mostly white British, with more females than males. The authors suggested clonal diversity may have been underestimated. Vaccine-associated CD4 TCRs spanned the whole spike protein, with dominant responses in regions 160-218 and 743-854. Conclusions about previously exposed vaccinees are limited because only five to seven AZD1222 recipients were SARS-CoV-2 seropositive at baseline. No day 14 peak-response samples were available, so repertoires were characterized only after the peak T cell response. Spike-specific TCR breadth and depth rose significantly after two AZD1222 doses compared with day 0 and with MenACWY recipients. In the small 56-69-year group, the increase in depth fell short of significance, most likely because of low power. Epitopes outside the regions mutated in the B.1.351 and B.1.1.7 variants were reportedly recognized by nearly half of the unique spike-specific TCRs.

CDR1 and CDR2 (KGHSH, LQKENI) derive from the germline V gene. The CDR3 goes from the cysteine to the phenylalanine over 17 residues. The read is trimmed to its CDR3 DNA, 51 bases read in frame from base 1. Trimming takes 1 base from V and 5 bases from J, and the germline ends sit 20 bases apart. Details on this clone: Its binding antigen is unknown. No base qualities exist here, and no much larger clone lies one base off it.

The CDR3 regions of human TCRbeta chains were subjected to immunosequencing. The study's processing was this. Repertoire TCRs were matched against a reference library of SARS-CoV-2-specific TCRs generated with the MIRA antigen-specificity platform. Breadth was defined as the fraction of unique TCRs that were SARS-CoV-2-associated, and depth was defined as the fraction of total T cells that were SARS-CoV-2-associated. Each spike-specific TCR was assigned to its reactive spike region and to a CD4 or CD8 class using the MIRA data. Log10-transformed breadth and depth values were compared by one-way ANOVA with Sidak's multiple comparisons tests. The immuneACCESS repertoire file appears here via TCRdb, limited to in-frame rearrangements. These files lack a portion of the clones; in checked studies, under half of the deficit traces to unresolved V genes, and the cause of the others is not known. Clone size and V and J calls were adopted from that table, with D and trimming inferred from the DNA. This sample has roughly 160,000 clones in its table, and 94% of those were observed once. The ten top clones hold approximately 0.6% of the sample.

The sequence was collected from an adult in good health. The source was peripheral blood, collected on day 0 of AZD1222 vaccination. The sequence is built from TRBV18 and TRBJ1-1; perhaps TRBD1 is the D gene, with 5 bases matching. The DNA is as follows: TGTGCCAGCTCACCACGGGGCCAAGGGGAGTTGGGGACTGAAGCTTTCTTT. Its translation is CASSPRGQGELGTEAFF.